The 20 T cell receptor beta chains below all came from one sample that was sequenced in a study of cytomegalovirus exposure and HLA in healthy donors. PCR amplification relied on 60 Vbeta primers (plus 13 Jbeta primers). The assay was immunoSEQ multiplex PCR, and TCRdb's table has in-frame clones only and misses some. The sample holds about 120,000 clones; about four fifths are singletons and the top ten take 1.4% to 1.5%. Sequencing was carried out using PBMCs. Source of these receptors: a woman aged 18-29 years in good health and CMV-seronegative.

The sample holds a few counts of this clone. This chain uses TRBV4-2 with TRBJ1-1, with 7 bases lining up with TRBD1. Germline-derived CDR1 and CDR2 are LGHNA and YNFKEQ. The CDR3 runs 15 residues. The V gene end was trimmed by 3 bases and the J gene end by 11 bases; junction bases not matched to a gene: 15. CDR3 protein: CASSHILTGSGSAFF. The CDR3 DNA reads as TGTGCCAGCAGCCACATATTGACAGGGTCGGGATCGGCTTTCTTT.

The CDR3 spells CASSTASNSGYGYTF. CDR3 bases: TGTGCCAGCAGTACCGCCTCGAATTCGGGCTATGGCTACACCTTC. The V gene is TRBV6-6, the J gene TRBJ1-2; D uncertain. This CDR3 region has 15 residues. Between the trimmed V and J ends, which lost 5 bases and 4 bases, there was a span of 17 bases. Germline lookup yields CDR1 MNHNY and CDR2 SVGAGI (reference sequence).

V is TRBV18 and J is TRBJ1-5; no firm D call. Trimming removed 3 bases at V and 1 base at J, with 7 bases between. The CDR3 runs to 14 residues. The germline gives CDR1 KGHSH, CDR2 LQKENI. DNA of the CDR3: TGTGCCAGCTCACCTAGTTACAGCAATCAGCCCCAGCATTTT. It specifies CASSPSYSNQPQHF.

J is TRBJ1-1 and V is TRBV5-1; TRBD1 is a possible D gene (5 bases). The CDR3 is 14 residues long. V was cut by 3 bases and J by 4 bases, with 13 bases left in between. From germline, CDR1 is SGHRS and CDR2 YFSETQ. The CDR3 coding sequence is TGCGCCAGCAGCTCGGGGGAGGGCAGCACTGAAGCTTTCTTT. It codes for CASSSGEGSTEAFF.

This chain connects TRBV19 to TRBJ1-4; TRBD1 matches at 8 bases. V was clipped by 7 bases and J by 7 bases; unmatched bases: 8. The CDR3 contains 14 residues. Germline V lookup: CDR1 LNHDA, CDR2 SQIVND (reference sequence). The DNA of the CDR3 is TGTGCCAGTACCCCGACAGGGGAAGTTGAAAAACTGTTTTTT. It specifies CASTPTGEVEKLFF.

The CDR3 DNA is TGTGCCAGCAGCCCAGGGGGGAGAGAGACCCAGTACTTC. It translates to CASSPGGRETQYF. The chain is built from TRBV5-4 and TRBJ2-5; TRBD1 might be the D (7 bases). V shed 4 bases and J shed 4 bases, with 11 bases lying between them. The CDR3 contains 13 residues. Per the germline V gene, CDR1 is SGHNT and CDR2 is YYREEE (reference sequence).

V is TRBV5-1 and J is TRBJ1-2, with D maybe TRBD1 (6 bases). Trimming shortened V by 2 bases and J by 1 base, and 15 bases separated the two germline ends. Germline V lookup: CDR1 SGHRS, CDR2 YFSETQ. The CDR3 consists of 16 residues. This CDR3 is CASSLGPQGYNYGYTF. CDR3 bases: TGCGCCAGCAGCTTAGGACCTCAGGGGTATAACTATGGCTACACCTTC.

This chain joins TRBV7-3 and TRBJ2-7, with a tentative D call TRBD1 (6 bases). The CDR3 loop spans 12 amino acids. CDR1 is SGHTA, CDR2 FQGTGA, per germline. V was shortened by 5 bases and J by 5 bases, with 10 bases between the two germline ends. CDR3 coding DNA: TGTGCCAGCAGCCAGGGGACGGACGAGCAGTACTTC. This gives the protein CASSQGTDEQYF.

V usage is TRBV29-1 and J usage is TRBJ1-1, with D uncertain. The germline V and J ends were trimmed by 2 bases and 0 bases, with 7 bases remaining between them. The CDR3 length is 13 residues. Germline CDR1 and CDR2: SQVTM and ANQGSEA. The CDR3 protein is CSVERRLNTEAFF. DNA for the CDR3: TGCAGCGTTGAACGCAGGCTGAACACTGAAGCTTTCTTT.

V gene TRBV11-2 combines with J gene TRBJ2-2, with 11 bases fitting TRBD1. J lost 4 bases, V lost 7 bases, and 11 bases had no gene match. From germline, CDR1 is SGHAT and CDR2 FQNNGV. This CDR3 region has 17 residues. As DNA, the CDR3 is TGTGCCAGCATGTTCGGGACAGGGGGATGGATCACCGGGGAGCTGTTTTTT. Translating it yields CASMFGTGGWITGELFF.

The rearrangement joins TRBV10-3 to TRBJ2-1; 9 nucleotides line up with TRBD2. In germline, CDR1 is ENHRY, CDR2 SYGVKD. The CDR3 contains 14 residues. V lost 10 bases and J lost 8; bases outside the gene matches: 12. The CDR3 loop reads CATQAGGEVDEQFF. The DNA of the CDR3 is TGTGCCACCCAAGCGGGGGGAGAGGTGGATGAGCAGTTCTTC.

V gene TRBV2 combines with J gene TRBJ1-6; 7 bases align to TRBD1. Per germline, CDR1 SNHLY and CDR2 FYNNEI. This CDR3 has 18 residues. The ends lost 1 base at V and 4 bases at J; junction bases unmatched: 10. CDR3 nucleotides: TGTGCCAGCAGTGAAGTATACGGGACAGTCCTTTATAATTCACCCCTCCACTTT. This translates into CASSEVYGTVLYNSPLHF.

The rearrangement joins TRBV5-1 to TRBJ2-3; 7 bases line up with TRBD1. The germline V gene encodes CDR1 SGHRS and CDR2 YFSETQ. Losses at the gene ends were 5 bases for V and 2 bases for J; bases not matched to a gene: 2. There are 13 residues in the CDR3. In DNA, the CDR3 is TGCGCCAGCAGAGAGGGGGCCACAGATACGCAGTATTTT. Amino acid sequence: CASREGATDTQYF.

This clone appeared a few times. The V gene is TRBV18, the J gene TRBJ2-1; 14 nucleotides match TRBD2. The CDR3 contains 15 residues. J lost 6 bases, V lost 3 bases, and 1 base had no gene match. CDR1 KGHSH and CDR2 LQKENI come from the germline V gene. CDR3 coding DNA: TGTGCCAGCTCACCGACTAGCGGGGGGGCCAATGAGCAGTTCTTC. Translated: CASSPTSGGANEQFF.

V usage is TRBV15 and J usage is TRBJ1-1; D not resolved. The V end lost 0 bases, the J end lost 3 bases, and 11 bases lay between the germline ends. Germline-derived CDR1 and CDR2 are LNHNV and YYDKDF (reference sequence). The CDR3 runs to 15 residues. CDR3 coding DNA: TGTGCCACCAGCAGAGATAAACGGGTGTACACTGAAGCTTTCTTT. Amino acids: CATSRDKRVYTEAFF.

The CDR3 protein is CASSKGGTGNTEAFF. The CDR3 bases are TGTGCCAGCAGCAAGGGAGGGACAGGGAACACTGAAGCTTTCTTT. This rearrangement joins TRBV21-1 to TRBJ1-1; TRBD1, the table's D call, lacks a check against the DNA. TRBV21-1 is marked as a pseudogene. The CDR3 runs 15 residues.

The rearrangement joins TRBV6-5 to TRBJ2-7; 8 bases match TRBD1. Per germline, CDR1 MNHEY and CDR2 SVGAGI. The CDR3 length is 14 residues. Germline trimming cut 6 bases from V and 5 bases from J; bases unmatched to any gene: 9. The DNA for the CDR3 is TGTGCCAGCAGCCGAAGGACAGGGAGGCACGAGCAGTACTTC. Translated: CASSRRTGRHEQYF.

The CDR3 DNA follows: TGTGCCAGTAGTGCGGATAGGAATGAGCAGTTCTTC. Translation: CASSADRNEQFF. V is TRBV19 and J is TRBJ2-1, with D unresolved. The CDR3 is 12 residues long. Germline V CDR1 and CDR2: LNHDA, SQIVND (reference sequence). V dropped 5 bases and J dropped 7 bases, with 9 bases sitting between them. The entire variable domain, with the rest obtained from reference TRBV19 and TRBJ2-1, is as follows: DGGITQSPKYLFRKEGQNVTLSCEQNLNHDAMYWYRQDPGQGLRLIYYSQIVNDFQKGDIAEGYSVSREKKESFPLTVTSAQKNPTAFYLCASSADRNEQFFGPGTRLTVL.

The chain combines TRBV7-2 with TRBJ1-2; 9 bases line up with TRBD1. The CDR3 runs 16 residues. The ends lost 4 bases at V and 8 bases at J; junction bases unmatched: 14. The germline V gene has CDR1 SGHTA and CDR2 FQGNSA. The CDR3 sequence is CASSSTRGQGKQGYTF. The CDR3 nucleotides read TGTGCCAGCAGCTCAACAAGAGGACAGGGGAAACAAGGCTACACCTTC.

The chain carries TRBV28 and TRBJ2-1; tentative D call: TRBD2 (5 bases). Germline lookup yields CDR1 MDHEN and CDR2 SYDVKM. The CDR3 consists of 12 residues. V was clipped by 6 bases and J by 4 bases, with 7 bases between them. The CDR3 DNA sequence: TGTGCCAGCAGGGGCGGGTACAATGAGCAGTTCTTC. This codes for CASRGGYNEQFF.